The clone carrying this TCR beta chain was detected many times. Each CDR3 protein gets one entry after TCRdb re-called the RT-PCR reads with MiXCR. The data contain 400,000 to 450,000 distinct CDR3 sequences, around 15% of them singletons. The germline V gene encodes CDR1 SQVTM and CDR2 ANQGSEA. V was pared by 4 bases and J by 4 bases, with 14 bases between. The CDR3 length is 13 residues. This sample was taken from a study of patients and donors after allogeneic stem cell transplantation. The chain links TRBV29-1 to TRBJ2-7; TRBD2 might be the D (6 bases). Specimen: blood, either unsorted or a sorted T cell fraction (not recorded which). The receptor was isolated from a human donor who was either an allogeneic HSCT recipient or a stem cell or donor lymphocyte infusion donor (not recorded which). It is not recorded whose cells these are; they may come from a transplant donor. The CDR3 sequence: CSVGLGGEYEQYF. The CDR3 nucleotides read TGCAGCGTTGGGCTGGGAGGTGAATACGAGCAGTACTTC.